This T cell receptor beta chain emerged from a study of blood T cell repertoires in COVID-19. Study-wide context: Italy, Spain and the United States were the sources of the convalescent and acute COVID-19 samples.

As originally analysed: Reference gene primer amplification yielded estimated nucleated cell counts. Generated by immunoSEQ multiplex PCR, the TCRdb table keeps only in-frame clones and is missing some. From that table come the V and J calls and clone size; the DNA was used to work out D and trimming. The sample contains 170,000 or so clones, 70% to 90% of which appear only once. Seattle cases were enrolled at active infection and followed longitudinally. The CDR3 totals 15 residues. The junction had 6 bases not matched to a gene; V was cut back by 5 bases and J by 3 bases. Germline-derived CDR1 and CDR2 are MNHEY and SMNVEV (reference sequence).

The chain recombines TRBV27 with TRBJ2-5, with 10 bases lining up with TRBD2. The source material was peripheral blood. This clonotype originated in a man aged 60-69 years with COVID-19, enrolled during active disease. The DNA for the CDR3 is TGTGCCAGCAGTACTAGCGGGACGTTTGAAGAGACCCAGTACTTC. Protein sequence: CASSTSGTFEETQYF.